This TCR beta chain originates from a study of beta chain features in type 1 diabetes. Study background: Across all samples, some 110 million sorted cells were examined. Points from the study as a whole: Although PCR might favor shorter templates, it would do so equally in patients and controls. Relative to healthy donors, patients appeared to have naive, central memory and Treg TCRB repertoires that were more similar. Among type 1 diabetes patients, VDJ junctions had fewer insertions and more deletions.

The CDR3 loop spans 17 amino acids. Per the germline V gene, CDR1 is SGHTA and CDR2 is FQGNSA. V lost 0 bases to trimming and J lost 1 base, with 13 bases between them. For this clone: What it recognizes is unknown.

Since all of the isolated RNA was reverse transcribed, expressed TCRB transcripts were what got sequenced. The assay was immunoSEQ multiplex PCR, and TCRdb's table has in-frame clones only and misses some. Here the sample spans just over 600,000 clones, about 16% being singletons. The sequence came from a man between 18 and 35 years old in good health. The specimen was naive CD4+ T cells from blood. The chain uses TRBV7-2 and TRBJ2-4; D uncertain. The CDR3 region is CASSLASGPGAKNIQYF. The CDR3 DNA reads TGTGCCAGCAGCTTAGCATCAGGCCCCGGGGCCAAAAACATTCAGTACTTC.